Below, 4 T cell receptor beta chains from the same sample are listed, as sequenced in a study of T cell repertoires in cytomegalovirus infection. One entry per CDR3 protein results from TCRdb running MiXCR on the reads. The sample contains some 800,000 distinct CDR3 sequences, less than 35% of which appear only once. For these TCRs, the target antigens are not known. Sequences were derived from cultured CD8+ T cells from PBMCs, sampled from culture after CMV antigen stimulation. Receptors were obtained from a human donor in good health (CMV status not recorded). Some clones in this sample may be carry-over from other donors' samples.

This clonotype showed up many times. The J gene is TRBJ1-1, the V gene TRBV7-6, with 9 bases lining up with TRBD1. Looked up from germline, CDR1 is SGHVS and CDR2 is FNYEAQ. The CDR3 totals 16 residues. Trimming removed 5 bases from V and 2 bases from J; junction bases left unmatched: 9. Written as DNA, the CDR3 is TGTGCCAGCAGCAAACCAAGGACAGGGGATAACACTGAAGCTTTCTTT. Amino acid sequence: CASSKPRTGDNTEAFF.

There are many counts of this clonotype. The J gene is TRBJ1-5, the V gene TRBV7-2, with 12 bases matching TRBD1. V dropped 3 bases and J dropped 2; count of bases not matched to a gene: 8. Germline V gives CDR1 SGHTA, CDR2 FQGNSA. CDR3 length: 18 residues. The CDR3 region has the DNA TGTGCCAGCAGCTTTAGGGACAGGGGGCGCGTCGGCAATCAGCCCCAGCATTTT. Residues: CASSFRDRGRVGNQPQHF.

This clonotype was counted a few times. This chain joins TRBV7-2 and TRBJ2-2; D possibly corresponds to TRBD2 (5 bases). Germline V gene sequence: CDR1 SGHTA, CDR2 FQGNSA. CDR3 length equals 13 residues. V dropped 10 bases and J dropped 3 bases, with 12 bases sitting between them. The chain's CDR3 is CAMTLGDTGELFF. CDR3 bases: TGTGCCATGACGCTCGGGGACACCGGGGAGCTGTTTTTT.

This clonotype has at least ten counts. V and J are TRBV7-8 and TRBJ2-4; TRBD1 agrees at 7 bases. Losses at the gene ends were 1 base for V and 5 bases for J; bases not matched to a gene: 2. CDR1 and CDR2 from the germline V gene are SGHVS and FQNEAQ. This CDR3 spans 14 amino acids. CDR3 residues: CASSLEGQQNIQYF. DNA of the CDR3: TGTGCCAGCAGCTTAGAGGGACAGCAAAACATTCAGTACTTC.